These T cell receptor beta chains were read from a single sample in a study of T cell responses to AZD1222 COVID-19 vaccine. The data were produced by immunoSEQ multiplex PCR, yet TCRdb's version contains in-frame clones alone and is incomplete. The table includes about 26,000 clones, 80% to 90% detected once. Sample: peripheral blood, taken 28 days after the second AZD1222 dose. These receptors were taken from an adult who received the AZD1222 COVID-19 vaccine. Each CDR3 is given with its conserved first and last residue. Each record gives: clone size, J gene, D gene, V gene, CDR3 protein, CDR3 DNA. D genes are given only for firm matches. Rows give clone size only sometimes, using once, few, many, or a class for an expanded clone.

. | TRBJ1-2 | . | TRBV28 | CALYRTNYGYTF | TGTGCCCTGTACCGGACGAACTATGGCTACACCTTC
. | TRBJ1-2 | . | TRBV7-6 | CASSPRSLGAYYGYTF | TGTGCCAGCAGCCCTAGATCCCTGGGCGCGTACTATGGCTACACCTTC
. | TRBJ1-3 | . | TRBV6-5 | CASSNRDISGNTIYF | TGTGCCAGCAGCAACCGGGACATCTCTGGAAACACCATATATTTT
. | TRBJ1-1 | . | TRBV21-1 | CASSKGTGKEVNTEAFF | TGTGCCAGCAGCAAAGGGACAGGGAAGGAGGTGAACACTGAAGCTTTCTTT
. | TRBJ1-5 | TRBD1 | TRBV10-1 | CASTSGTARPSNQPQHF | TGCGCCAGCACTTCCGGGACAGCCCGACCAAGCAATCAGCCCCAGCATTTT
. | TRBJ2-2 | . | TRBV6-2/TRBV6-3 | CASSYLQANTGELFF | TGTGCCAGCAGTTACTTACAGGCCAACACCGGGGAGCTGTTTTTT
. | TRBJ1-2 | . | TRBV4-3 | CASSQDRGAEDGYTF | TGCGCCAGCAGCCAAGACCGGGGCGCAGAAGATGGCTACACCTTC
. | TRBJ2-3 | TRBD1 | TRBV5-4 | CASSLPPGGKTDTQYF | TGTGCCAGCAGCTTGCCTCCAGGGGGAAAAACAGATACGCAGTATTTT
. | TRBJ2-2 | . | TRBV6-2/TRBV6-3 | CASSVAYLNTGELFF | TGTGCCAGCAGTGTAGCGTACCTGAACACCGGGGAGCTGTTTTTT
. | TRBJ2-2 | . | TRBV6-5 | CASSTLTNTGELFF | TGTGCCAGCAGTACACTCACGAACACCGGGGAGCTGTTTTTT
. | TRBJ1-1 | . | TRBV28 | CASSPSTEAFF | TGTGCCAGCAGTCCCTCGACTGAAGCTTTCTTT
. | TRBJ2-2 | TRBD2 | TRBV10-2 | CASPGSGGNTGELFF | TGCGCCAGCCCCGGGTCGGGGGGTAACACCGGGGAGCTGTTTTTT
once | TRBJ2-5 | . | TRBV4-3 | CASSQVLGETQYF | TGCGCCAGCAGCCAAGTTCTGGGGGAGACCCAGTACTTC
. | TRBJ2-7 | . | TRBV3-1/TRBV3-2 | CASSQVDEQYF | TGTGCCAGCAGCCAAGTTGACGAGCAGTACTTC
. | TRBJ2-2 | TRBD2 | TRBV5-1 | CASSFGAGTTGELFF | TGCGCCAGCAGCTTTGGAGCGGGGACCACCGGGGAGCTGTTTTTT
. | TRBJ1-1 | TRBD1 | TRBV3-1/TRBV3-2 | CASSPFDRVNTEAFF | TGTGCCAGCAGCCCATTTGACAGGGTGAACACTGAAGCTTTCTTT
. | TRBJ2-3 | . | TRBV9 | CASSASPALSTDTQYF | TGTGCCAGCAGCGCCTCGCCAGCGCTCAGCACAGATACGCAGTATTTT
. | TRBJ1-2 | TRBD1 | TRBV6-5 | CASSYHLGDRVTYTF | TGTGCCAGCAGTTACCACTTGGGGGACAGGGTTACCTACACCTTC
. | TRBJ1-2 | TRBD1 | TRBV18 | CASSPRTGANYGYTF | TGTGCCAGCTCACCGCGGACAGGGGCCAACTATGGCTACACCTTC
. | TRBJ1-5 | TRBD1 | TRBV27 | CASSSYDRGSNQPQHF | TGTGCCAGCAGTTCCTATGACAGGGGAAGCAATCAGCCCCAGCATTTT
. | TRBJ2-3 | TRBD1 | TRBV19 | CASSIRDRVKDTQYF | TGTGCCAGTAGTATCCGGGACAGGGTGAAAGATACGCAGTATTTT
. | TRBJ2-7 | . | TRBV14 | CAEGQASPGEQYF | TGTGCCGAGGGGCAAGCAAGCCCAGGGGAGCAGTACTTC
. | TRBJ1-1 | TRBD1 | TRBV29-1 | CSVGQGTTEAFF | TGCAGCGTCGGACAGGGTACCACTGAAGCTTTCTTT
. | TRBJ2-7 | TRBD1 | TRBV15 | CATSAIQGAWYEQYF | TGTGCCACCAGCGCAATACAGGGGGCCTGGTACGAGCAGTACTTC
few | TRBJ1-5 | . | TRBV18 | CASSPGQSGAGQPQHF | TGTGCCAGCTCACCGGGTCAGTCGGGGGCGGGTCAGCCCCAGCATTTT
. | TRBJ1-5 | . | TRBV28 | CASSLGGRDRQPQHF | TGTGCCAGCAGTTTAGGTGGAAGGGACCGTCAGCCCCAGCATTTT
. | TRBJ2-7 | . | TRBV12-1 | CASSFGVGLFMGSYEQYF | TGTGCCAGCAGCTTTGGAGTGGGCCTCTTCATGGGCAGCTACGAGCAGTACTTC
. | TRBJ1-2 | TRBD1 | TRBV28 | CASSTSPSTGGKYGYTF | TGTGCCAGCAGTACCTCCCCTTCTACAGGGGGCAAGTATGGCTACACCTTC
once | TRBJ1-5 | . | TRBV5-3 | CARSLGQYSNQPQHF | TGTGCCAGAAGCTTGGGCCAGTATAGCAATCAGCCCCAGCATTTT
. | TRBJ2-3 | . | TRBV9 | CASSATGTPVTDTQYF | TGTGCCAGCAGCGCGACCGGGACTCCAGTCACAGATACGCAGTATTTT
. | TRBJ2-3 | . | TRBV3-1/TRBV3-2 | CASSQAGVASTDTQYF | TGTGCCAGCAGCCAAGCAGGGGTCGCTAGCACAGATACGCAGTATTTT
. | TRBJ2-4 | . | TRBV19 | CASSISIGENIQYF | TGTGCCAGTAGTATAAGCATCGGGGAAAACATTCAGTACTTC
. | TRBJ1-1 | . | TRBV7-2 | CASSFGGLNTEAFF | TGTGCCAGCAGCTTCGGAGGTTTGAACACTGAAGCTTTCTTT
. | TRBJ2-1 | TRBD1 | TRBV5-6 | CASSGPGTGFNEQFF | TGTGCCAGCAGCGGGCCCGGGACAGGGTTCAATGAGCAGTTCTTC
. | TRBJ2-3 | TRBD2 | TRBV18 | CASSPWLAGAGDTQYF | TGTGCCAGCTCACCATGGCTAGCGGGGGCAGGAGATACGCAGTATTTT
. | TRBJ1-2 | . | TRBV19 | CASSISPLASGYTF | TGTGCCAGTAGTATCTCCCCGCTGGCGAGTGGCTACACCTTC
. | TRBJ2-7 | . | TRBV7-2 | CASSLEAGAAYEQYF | TGTGCCAGCAGCTTAGAGGCAGGGGCGGCCTACGAGCAGTACTTC
. | TRBJ1-2 | . | TRBV2 | CASSEPGAFPRGGYTF | TGTGCCAGCAGTGAACCAGGAGCCTTCCCCCGAGGAGGCTACACCTTC
. | TRBJ2-2 | TRBD2 | TRBV19 | CASTTSGANTGELFF | TGTGCCAGTACGACCAGCGGGGCGAACACCGGGGAGCTGTTTTTT
. | TRBJ1-5 | . | TRBV6-2/TRBV6-3 | CASSYHDNQPQHF | TGTGCCAGCAGTTACCACGACAATCAGCCCCAGCATTTT
few | TRBJ2-7 | . | TRBV12-3/TRBV12-4 | CASSSRQEQYF | TGTGCCAGCAGTTCAAGACAGGAGCAGTACTTC
. | TRBJ1-1 | . | TRBV12-3/TRBV12-4 | CASSLNGYTEAFF | TGTGCCAGCAGTTTAAACGGCTACACTGAAGCTTTCTTT
few | TRBJ1-5 | TRBD1 | TRBV3-1/TRBV3-2 | CASSPGTGGQPQHF | TGTGCCAGCAGCCCTGGGACAGGGGGTCAGCCCCAGCATTTT
. | TRBJ2-3 | . | TRBV7-2 | CASSFPPGAPSTDTQYF | TGTGCCAGCAGCTTCCCCCCAGGGGCCCCCAGCACAGATACGCAGTATTTT
. | TRBJ2-7 | TRBD2 | TRBV6-5 | CASSTSGGAREQYF | TGTGCCAGCAGTACTAGCGGGGGGGCTCGGGAGCAGTACTTC
. | TRBJ1-1 | . | TRBV19 | CASSIQGHFDEAFF | TGTGCCAGTAGTATACAGGGACATTTCGATGAAGCTTTCTTT
. | TRBJ2-4 | . | TRBV25-1 | CASSGGAPQNIQYF | TGTGCCAGCAGTGGAGGGGCACCTCAAAACATTCAGTACTTC
. | TRBJ2-5 | TRBD2 | TRBV20-1 | CSASPVLAGGKTQYF | TGCAGTGCTAGTCCCGTGTTAGCGGGGGGGAAGACCCAGTACTTC
. | TRBJ2-2 | . | TRBV6-5 | CASSFAGYTGELFF | TGTGCCAGCAGTTTCGCCGGGTACACCGGGGAGCTGTTTTTT
. | TRBJ2-2 | . | TRBV24-1 | CATSLVGGGANTGELFF | TGTGCCACCAGTCTCGTTGGAGGGGGGGCGAACACCGGGGAGCTGTTTTTT